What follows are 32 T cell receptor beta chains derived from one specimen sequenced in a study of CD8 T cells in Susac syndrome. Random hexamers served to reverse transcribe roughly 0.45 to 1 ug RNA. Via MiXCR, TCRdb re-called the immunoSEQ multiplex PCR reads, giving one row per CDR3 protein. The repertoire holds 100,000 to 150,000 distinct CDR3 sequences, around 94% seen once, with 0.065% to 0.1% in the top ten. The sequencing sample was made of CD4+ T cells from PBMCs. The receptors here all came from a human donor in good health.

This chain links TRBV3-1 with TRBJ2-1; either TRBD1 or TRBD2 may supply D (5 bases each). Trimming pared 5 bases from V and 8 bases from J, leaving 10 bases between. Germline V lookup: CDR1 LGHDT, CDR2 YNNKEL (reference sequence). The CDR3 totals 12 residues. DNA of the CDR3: TGTGCCAGCAGCTGGCAGGGAGATGAGCAGTTCTTC. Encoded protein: CASSWQGDEQFF.

CDR3 residues: CSVQMTGANTEAFF. In nucleotides, the CDR3 is TGCAGCGTCCAAATGACAGGGGCGAACACTGAAGCTTTCTTT. The rearrangement uses TRBV29-1 and TRBJ1-1; 8 bases fit TRBD1. The CDR3 is 14 residues long. CDR1 is SQVTM and CDR2 is ANQGSEA in the germline V gene. V gave up 6 bases and J gave up 1 base; unmatched junction bases: 7.

The CDR3 is CASSLTGGQGKNTGELFF. The CDR3 coding sequence is TGTGCCAGCAGTCTCACTGGGGGACAGGGAAAGAACACCGGGGAGCTGTTTTTT. V and J are TRBV7-2 and TRBJ2-2; 9 nucleotides match TRBD1. Trimming at V came to 6 bases and at J to 1 base, leaving 12 bases not matched to a gene. CDR3 length: 18 amino acids. Germline loops: CDR1 SGHTA, CDR2 FQGNSA.

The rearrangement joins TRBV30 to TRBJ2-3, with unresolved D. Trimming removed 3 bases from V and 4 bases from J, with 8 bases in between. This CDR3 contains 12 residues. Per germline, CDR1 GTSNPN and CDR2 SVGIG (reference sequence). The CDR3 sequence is CAWRNSADTQYF. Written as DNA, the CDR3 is TGTGCCTGGAGGAATAGTGCAGATACGCAGTATTTT. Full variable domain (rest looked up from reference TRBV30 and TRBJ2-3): SQTIHQWPATLVQPVGSPLSLECTVEGTSNPNLYWYRQAAGRGLQLLFYSVGIGQISSEVPQNLSASRPQDRQFILSSKKLLLSDSGFYLCAWRNSADTQYFGPGTRLTVL.

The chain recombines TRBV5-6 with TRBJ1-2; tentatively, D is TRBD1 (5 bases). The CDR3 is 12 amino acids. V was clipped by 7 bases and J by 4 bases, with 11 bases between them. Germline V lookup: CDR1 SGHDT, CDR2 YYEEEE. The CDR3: CASRGTAYGYTF. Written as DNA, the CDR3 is TGTGCCAGCCGAGGGACGGCCTATGGCTACACCTTC.

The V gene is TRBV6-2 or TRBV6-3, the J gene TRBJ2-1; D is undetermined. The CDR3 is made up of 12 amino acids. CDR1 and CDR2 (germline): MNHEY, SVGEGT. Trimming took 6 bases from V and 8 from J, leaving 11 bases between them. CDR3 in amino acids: CASSPLRDEQFF. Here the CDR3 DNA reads TGTGCCAGCAGCCCCTTAAGGGATGAGCAGTTCTTC.

The CDR3 reads CASSETQGRSGNTIYF. The CDR3 DNA reads TGTGCCAGCAGTGAGACCCAGGGACGCTCTGGAAACACCATATATTTT. The chain is built from TRBV2 and TRBJ1-3, with D maybe TRBD1 (5 bases). CDR3 length equals 16 residues. Looked up from germline, CDR1 is SNHLY and CDR2 is FYNNEI. The germline V and J ends were trimmed by 3 bases and 0 bases, with 12 bases remaining between them.

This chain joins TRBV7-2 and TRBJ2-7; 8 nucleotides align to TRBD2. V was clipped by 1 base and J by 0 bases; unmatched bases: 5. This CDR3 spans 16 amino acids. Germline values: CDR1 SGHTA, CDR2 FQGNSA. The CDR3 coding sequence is TGTGCCAGCAGCTTAGGGGCCGGGACTAGCTCCTACGAGCAGTACTTC. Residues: CASSLGAGTSSYEQYF.

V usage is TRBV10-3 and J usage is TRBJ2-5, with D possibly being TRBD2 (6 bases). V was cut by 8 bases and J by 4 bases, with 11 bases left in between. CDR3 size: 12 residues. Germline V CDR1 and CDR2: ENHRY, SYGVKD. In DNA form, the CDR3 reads TGTGCCATCGGGGTGGAGGGAGAGACCCAGTACTTC. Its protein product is CAIGVEGETQYF.

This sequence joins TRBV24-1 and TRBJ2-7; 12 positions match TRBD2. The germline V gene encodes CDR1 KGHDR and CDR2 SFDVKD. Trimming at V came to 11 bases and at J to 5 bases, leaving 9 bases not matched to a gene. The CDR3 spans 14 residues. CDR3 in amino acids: CAIFTSGRTHEQYF. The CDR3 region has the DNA TGTGCCATCTTCACTAGCGGGAGGACGCACGAGCAGTACTTC.

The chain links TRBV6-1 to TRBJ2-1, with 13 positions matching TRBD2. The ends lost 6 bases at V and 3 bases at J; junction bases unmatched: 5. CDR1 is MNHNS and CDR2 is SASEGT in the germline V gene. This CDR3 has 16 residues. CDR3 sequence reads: CASSTSGRALYNEQFF. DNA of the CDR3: TGTGCCAGCAGCACTAGCGGGAGGGCCCTCTACAATGAGCAGTTCTTC.

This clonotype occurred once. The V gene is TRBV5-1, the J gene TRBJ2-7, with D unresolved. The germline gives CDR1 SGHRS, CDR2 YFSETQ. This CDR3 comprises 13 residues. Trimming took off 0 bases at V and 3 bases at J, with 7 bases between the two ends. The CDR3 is CASSLGHLYEQYF. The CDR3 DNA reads TGCGCCAGCAGCTTGGGACACCTCTACGAGCAGTACTTC.

The CDR3 is CASSYSLAGGETQYF. The DNA for the CDR3 is TGTGCCAGCAGTTACTCCCTAGCGGGAGGGGAGACCCAGTACTTC. The chain carries TRBV6-2 or TRBV6-3 and TRBJ2-5, with 12 bases fitting TRBD2. Germline V lookup: CDR1 MNHEY, CDR2 SVGEGT. J gave up 5 bases and V 0 bases, and 1 base lay outside the gene matches. The CDR3 has 15 residues.

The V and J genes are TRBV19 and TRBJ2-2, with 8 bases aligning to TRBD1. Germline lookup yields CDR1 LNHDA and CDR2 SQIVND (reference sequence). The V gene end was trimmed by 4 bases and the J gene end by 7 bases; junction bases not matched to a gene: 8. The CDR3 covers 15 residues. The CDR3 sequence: CASSTDRGSGGELFF. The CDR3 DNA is TGTGCCAGTAGTACTGACAGGGGTTCGGGCGGGGAGCTGTTTTTT. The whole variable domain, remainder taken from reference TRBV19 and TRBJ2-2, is DGGITQSPKYLFRKEGQNVTLSCEQNLNHDAMYWYRQDPGQGLRLIYYSQIVNDFQKGDIAEGYSVSREKKESFPLTVTSAQKNPTAFYLCASSTDRGSGGELFFGEGSRLTVL.

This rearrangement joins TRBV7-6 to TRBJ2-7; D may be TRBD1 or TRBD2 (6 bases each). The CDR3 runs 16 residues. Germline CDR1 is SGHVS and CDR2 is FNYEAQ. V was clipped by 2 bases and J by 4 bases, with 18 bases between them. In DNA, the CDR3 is TGTGCCAGCAGCTTACGGGGCAGGAGGGGACAATACGAGCAGTACTTC. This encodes CASSLRGRRGQYEQYF.

The CDR3 loop reads CATSGDRVKQPQHF. The DNA of the CDR3 is TGTGCCACCAGCGGCGACAGGGTAAAACAGCCCCAGCATTTT. This sequence joins TRBV15 and TRBJ1-5; the match to TRBD1 covers 7 bases. Germline-derived CDR1 and CDR2 are LNHNV and YYDKDF (reference sequence). Trimming cost V 5 bases and J 7 bases; bases outside gene matches: 8. The CDR3 totals 14 residues.

The CDR3 here is CASSLQTGTSDEQYF. CDR3 nucleotide sequence: TGTGCCAGCAGCTTACAAACCGGGACTAGCGACGAGCAGTACTTC. J is TRBJ2-7 and V is TRBV7-2; 10 bases are a match to TRBD2. V lost 2 bases to trimming and J lost 5 bases; unmatched junction nucleotides: 6. Germline CDR1 is SGHTA and CDR2 is FQGNSA. The CDR3 totals 15 residues. Full variable domain (missing parts from reference TRBV7-2 and TRBJ2-7): GAGVSQSPSNKVTEKGKDVELRCDPISGHTALYWYRQSLGQGLEFLIYFQGNSAPDKSGLPSDRFSAERTGGSVSTLTIQRTQQEDSAVYLCASSLQTGTSDEQYFGPGTRLTVT.

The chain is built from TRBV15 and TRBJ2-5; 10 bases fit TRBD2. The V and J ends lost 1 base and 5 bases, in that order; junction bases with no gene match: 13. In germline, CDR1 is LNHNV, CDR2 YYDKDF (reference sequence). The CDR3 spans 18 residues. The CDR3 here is CATSRATGLAVQGETQYF. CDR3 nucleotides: TGTGCCACCAGCAGAGCAACAGGACTAGCGGTACAGGGGGAGACCCAGTACTTC.

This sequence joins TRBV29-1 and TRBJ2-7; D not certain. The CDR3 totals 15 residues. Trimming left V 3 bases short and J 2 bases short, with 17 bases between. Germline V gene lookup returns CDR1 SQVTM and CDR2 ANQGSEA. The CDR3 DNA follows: TGCAGCGTTGAGCTTTTACTCGGTACAACCTACGAGCAGTACTTC. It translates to CSVELLLGTTYEQYF.

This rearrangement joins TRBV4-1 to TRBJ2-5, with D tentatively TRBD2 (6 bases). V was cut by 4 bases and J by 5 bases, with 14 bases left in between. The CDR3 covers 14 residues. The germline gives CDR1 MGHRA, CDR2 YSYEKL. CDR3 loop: CASSPNGGSETQYF. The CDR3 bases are TGCGCCAGCAGCCCAAACGGGGGATCCGAGACCCAGTACTTC.

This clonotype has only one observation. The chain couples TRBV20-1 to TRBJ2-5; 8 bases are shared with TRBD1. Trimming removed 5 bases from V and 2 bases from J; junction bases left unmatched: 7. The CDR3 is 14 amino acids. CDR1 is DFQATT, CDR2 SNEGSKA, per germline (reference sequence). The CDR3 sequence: CSAPRTGQQETQYF. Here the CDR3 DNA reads TGCAGTGCTCCCCGGACAGGGCAACAAGAGACCCAGTACTTC.

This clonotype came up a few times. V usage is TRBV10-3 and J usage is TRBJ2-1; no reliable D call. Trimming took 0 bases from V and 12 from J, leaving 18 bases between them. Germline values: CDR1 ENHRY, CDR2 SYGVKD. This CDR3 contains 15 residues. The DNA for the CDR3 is TGTGCCATCAGTGAGTCGACTGGCTCGGAATTGGCGCAGTTCTTC. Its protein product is CAISESTGSELAQFF.

The CDR3 nucleotides read TGCGCCAGCAGCCAAGGGTTAGGTCTGCGGGACGTCTCCTACGAGCAGTACTTC. Encoded protein: CASSQGLGLRDVSYEQYF. This chain connects TRBV4-1 to TRBJ2-7; weak D call: TRBD2 (6 bases). This CDR3 region has 18 residues. V lost 1 base and J 0 bases, leaving 19 bases between the germline ends. The germline gives CDR1 MGHRA, CDR2 YSYEKL.

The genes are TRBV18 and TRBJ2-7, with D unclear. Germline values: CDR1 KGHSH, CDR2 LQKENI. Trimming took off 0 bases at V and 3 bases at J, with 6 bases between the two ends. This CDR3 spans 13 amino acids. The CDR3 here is CASSPPQVYEQYF. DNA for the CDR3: TGTGCCAGCTCACCACCGCAAGTCTACGAGCAGTACTTC. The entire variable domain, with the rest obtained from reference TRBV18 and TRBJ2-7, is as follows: NAGVMQNPRHLVRRRGQEARLRCSPMKGHSHVYWYRQLPEEGLKFMVYLQKENIIDESGMPKERFSAEFPKEGPSILRIQQVVRGDSAAYFCASSPPQVYEQYFGPGTRLTVT.

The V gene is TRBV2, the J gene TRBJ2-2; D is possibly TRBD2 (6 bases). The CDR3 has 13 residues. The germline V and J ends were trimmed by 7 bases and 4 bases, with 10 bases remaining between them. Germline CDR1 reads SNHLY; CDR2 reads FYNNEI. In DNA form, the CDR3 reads TGTGCCAGCACTGGAGGGCCCACCGGGGAGCTGTTTTTT. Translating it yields CASTGGPTGELFF.

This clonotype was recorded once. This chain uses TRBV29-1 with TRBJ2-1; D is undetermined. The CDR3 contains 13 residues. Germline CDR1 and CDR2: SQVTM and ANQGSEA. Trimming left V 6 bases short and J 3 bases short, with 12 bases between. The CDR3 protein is CSVRGRGYNEQFF. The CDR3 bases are TGCAGCGTCAGAGGCAGAGGCTACAATGAGCAGTTCTTC.

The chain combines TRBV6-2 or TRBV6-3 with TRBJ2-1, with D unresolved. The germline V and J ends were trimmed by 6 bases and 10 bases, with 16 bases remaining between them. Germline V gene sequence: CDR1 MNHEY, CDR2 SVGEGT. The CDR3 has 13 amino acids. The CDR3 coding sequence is TGTGCCAGCAGCCGTGCGTCCGTGCGGGAGCAGTTCTTC. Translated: CASSRASVREQFF.

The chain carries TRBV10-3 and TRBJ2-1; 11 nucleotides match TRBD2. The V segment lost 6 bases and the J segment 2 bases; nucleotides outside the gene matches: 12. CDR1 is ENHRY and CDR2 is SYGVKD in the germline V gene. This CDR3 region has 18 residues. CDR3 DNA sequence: TGTGCCATCAGGGAGGGATTACGACTAGCGGGGCCCTACAATGAGCAGTTCTTC. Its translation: CAIREGLRLAGPYNEQFF.

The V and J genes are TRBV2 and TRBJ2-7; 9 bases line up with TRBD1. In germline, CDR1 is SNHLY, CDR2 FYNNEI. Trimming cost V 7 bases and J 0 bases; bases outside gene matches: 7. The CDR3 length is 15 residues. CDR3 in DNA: TGTGCCAGCACCTTGGACAGGGGAGGCTCCTACGAGCAGTACTTC. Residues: CASTLDRGGSYEQYF. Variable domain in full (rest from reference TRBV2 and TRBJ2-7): EPEVTQTPSHQVTQMGQEVILRCVPISNHLYFYWYRQILGQKVEFLVSFYNNEISEKSEIFDDQFSVERPDGSNFTLKIRSTKLEDSAMYFCASTLDRGGSYEQYFGPGTRLTVT.

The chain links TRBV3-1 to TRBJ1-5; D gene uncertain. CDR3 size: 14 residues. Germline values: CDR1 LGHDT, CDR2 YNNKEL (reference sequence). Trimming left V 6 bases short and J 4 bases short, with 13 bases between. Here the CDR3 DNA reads TGTGCCAGCAGTCTGCGGGCAAATAATCAGCCCCAGCATTTT. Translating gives CASSLRANNQPQHF.

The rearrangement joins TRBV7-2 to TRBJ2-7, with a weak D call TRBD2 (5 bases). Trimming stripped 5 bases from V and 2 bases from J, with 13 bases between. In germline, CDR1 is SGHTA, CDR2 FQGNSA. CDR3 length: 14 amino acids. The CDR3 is CASSLRGDAYEQYF. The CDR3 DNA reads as TGTGCCAGCAGCCTACGGGGTGATGCCTACGAGCAGTACTTC.

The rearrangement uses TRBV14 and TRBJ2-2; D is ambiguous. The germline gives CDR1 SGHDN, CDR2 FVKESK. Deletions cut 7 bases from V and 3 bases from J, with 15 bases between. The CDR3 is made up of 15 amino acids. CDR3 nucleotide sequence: TGTGCCAGCAAGTACGGCGCGATGGACACCGGGGAGCTGTTTTTT. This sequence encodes CASKYGAMDTGELFF.